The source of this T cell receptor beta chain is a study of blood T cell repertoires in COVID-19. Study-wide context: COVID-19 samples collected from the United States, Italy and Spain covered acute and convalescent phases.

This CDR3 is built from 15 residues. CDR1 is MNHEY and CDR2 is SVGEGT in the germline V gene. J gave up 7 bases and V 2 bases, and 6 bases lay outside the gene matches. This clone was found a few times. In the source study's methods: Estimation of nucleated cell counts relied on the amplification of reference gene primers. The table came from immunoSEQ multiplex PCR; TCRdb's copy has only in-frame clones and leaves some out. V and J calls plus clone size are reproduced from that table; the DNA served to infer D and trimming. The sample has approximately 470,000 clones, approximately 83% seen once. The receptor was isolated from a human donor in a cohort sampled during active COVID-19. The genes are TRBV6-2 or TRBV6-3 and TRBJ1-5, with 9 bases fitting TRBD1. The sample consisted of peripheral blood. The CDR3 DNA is TGTGCCAGCAGTTACCCCTCTGGACAGGGGCAGCCCCAGCATTTT. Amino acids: CASSYPSGQGQPQHF.